Listed below are T cell receptor beta chains from one sample, sequenced in a study of T cell repertoires in cytomegalovirus infection. A single record per CDR3 protein comes from TCRdb applying MiXCR to the reads. Of over 150,000 distinct CDR3 sequences in the sample, about 17% were seen once. The specimen sequenced was CD8+ T cells from PBMCs. These receptors came from a human donor in good health (CMV status not recorded). Some clones in this sample may be carry-over from other donors' samples. Each CDR3 is given with its conserved first and last residue. A D gene is named only where the DNA matches it firmly. Expanded clones are given a class, and other clones once, few, many or no size at all.

clone_size d_call j_call v_call cdr3_aa cdr3_nt
few . TRBJ2-3 TRBV6-1 CASSENPGASDTQYF TGTGCCAGCAGTGAAAATCCAGGGGCCTCGGATACGCAGTATTTT
few . TRBJ2-5 TRBV29-1 CSVVAGAPWETQYF TGCAGCGTTGTCGCAGGTGCCCCGTGGGAGACCCAGTACTTC
. . TRBJ1-1 TRBV9 CASSVRPGDPNTEAFF TGTGCCAGCAGCGTACGCCCTGGGGACCCGAACACTGAAGCTTTCTTT
few . TRBJ2-1 TRBV2 CATQHQEQFF TGTGCCACACAACACCAAGAGCAGTTCTTC
. . TRBJ2-7 TRBV15 CATSPDGHSYEQYF TGTGCCACCAGCCCAGACGGACACTCCTACGAGCAGTACTTC
. . TRBJ2-7 TRBV20-1 CSALGTLAYEQYF TGCAGTGCCCTTGGGACGTTAGCCTACGAGCAGTACTTC
few . TRBJ2-1 TRBV20-1 CSARDKVRYNEQFF TGCAGTGCTAGAGATAAGGTTAGGTACAATGAGCAGTTCTTC
many TRBD1 TRBJ1-1 TRBV7-2 CASSNRDRGSTEAFF TGTGCCAGCAGTAACCGGGACAGGGGGAGCACTGAAGCTTTCTTT
few TRBD1 TRBJ2-7 TRBV7-8 CASSPPGQGSGEQYF TGTGCCAGCAGCCCACCAGGACAGGGGTCAGGGGAGCAGTACTTC
. TRBD1 TRBJ1-5 TRBV20-1 CSASPPGQGDNQPQHF TGCAGTGCTAGTCCTCCGGGACAGGGAGACAATCAGCCCCAGCATTTT
. . TRBJ1-4 TRBV7-9 CASSSPGLEEKLFF TGTGCCAGCAGCTCCCCGGGCCTCGAGGAAAAACTGTTTTTT
few . TRBJ1-1 TRBV6-2/TRBV6-3 CASSPPGTANTEAFF TGTGCCAGCAGCCCACCCGGGACGGCGAACACTGAAGCTTTCTTT
. TRBD2 TRBJ2-5 TRBV7-8 CASSSWTSGGPGKETQYF TGTGCCAGCAGCTCTTGGACTAGCGGGGGGCCGGGTAAAGAGACCCAGTACTTC
. . TRBJ2-3 TRBV11-2 CASSLDGPPYGDTQYF TGTGCCAGCAGCTTAGATGGGCCACCCTACGGAGATACGCAGTATTTT
. . TRBJ1-1 TRBV20-1 CSARDLGGRNTEAFF TGCAGTGCTAGAGATCTGGGGGGGCGCAACACTGAAGCTTTCTTT
. . TRBJ2-5 TRBV7-9 CASSLEGEETQYF TGTGCCAGCAGTCTGGAAGGGGAAGAGACCCAGTACTTC
few . TRBJ2-3 TRBV9 CASSVTGTSTDTQYF TGTGCCAGCAGCGTAACAGGGACGAGCACAGATACGCAGTATTTT
. . TRBJ2-1 TRBV3-1 CASSQVTSPSYNEQFF TGTGCCAGCAGCCAAGTAACTAGCCCCTCCTACAATGAGCAGTTCTTC
few . TRBJ2-3 TRBV7-8 CASSFRGASTDTQYF TGTGCCAGCAGCTTTCGGGGGGCTAGCACAGATACGCAGTATTTT
. . TRBJ2-3 TRBV12-3/TRBV12-4 CASSMSTDTQYF TGTGCCAGCAGTATGAGCACAGATACGCAGTATTTT
few TRBD2 TRBJ2-7 TRBV5-5 CASSLASGAGYEQYF TGTGCCAGCAGCTTGGCTAGCGGGGCTGGATACGAGCAGTACTTC
. . TRBJ1-5 TRBV20-1 CSALGGGWGNQPQHF TGCAGTGCCCTGGGGGGAGGATGGGGCAATCAGCCCCAGCATTTT
. TRBD1 TRBJ1-2 TRBV15 CATSRDGLGQSEGNYGYTF TGTGCCACCAGCAGAGACGGGCTGGGACAGTCAGAGGGGAACTATGGCTACACCTTC
. . TRBJ2-7 TRBV11-2 CASSWGILDEQYF TGTGCCAGCAGCTGGGGAATCCTCGACGAGCAGTACTTC
few . TRBJ1-5 TRBV7-2 CASSPWGGVNQPQHF TGTGCCAGCAGCCCCTGGGGAGGGGTCAATCAGCCCCAGCATTTT
. TRBD1 TRBJ1-6 TRBV28 CASSFRFQGGHSPLHF TGTGCCAGCAGTTTCCGTTTTCAGGGGGGGCATTCACCCCTCCACTTT
. TRBD1 TRBJ1-6 TRBV7-6 CASSLTQGEALHF TGTGCCAGCAGCTTAACCCAGGGGGAGGCCCTCCACTTT
few TRBD1 TRBJ2-2 TRBV7-9 CAHTGQGESTGELFF TGTGCCCATACCGGACAGGGAGAATCCACCGGGGAGCTGTTTTTT
few . TRBJ2-7 TRBV7-9 CASSLAKDGEQYF TGTGCCAGCAGCTTAGCGAAGGATGGCGAGCAGTACTTC
many . TRBJ2-2 TRBV28 CASSLGGGTGELFF TGTGCCAGCAGTTTGGGGGGTGGCACCGGGGAGCTGTTTTTT
. . TRBJ2-7 TRBV6-2/TRBV6-3 CASSPVLGNYEQYF TGTGCCAGCAGCCCCGTGTTAGGGAACTACGAGCAGTACTTC
few TRBD1 TRBJ2-7 TRBV29-1 CSVEDTRDRAHEQYF TGCAGCGTTGAAGATACGAGAGACAGGGCCCACGAGCAGTACTTC
. . TRBJ2-7 TRBV28 CASSQLGTYEQYF TGTGCCAGCTCCCAGCTGGGCACCTACGAGCAGTACTTC
. . TRBJ1-1 TRBV6-2/TRBV6-3 CASSISGSAEAFF TGTGCCAGCAGTATTTCCGGCTCCGCTGAAGCTTTCTTT
. TRBD2 TRBJ2-5 TRBV7-2 CASSPTRRGEGLEETQYF TGTGCCAGCAGCCCAACCAGGCGCGGGGAGGGATTGGAAGAGACCCAGTACTTC
. . TRBJ2-1 TRBV4-1 CASNLVVSSYNEQFF TGCGCCAGCAACCTTGTTGTTAGCTCCTACAATGAGCAGTTCTTC
. . TRBJ2-7 TRBV20-1 CSARGGHIPRYEQYF TGCAGTGCTAGAGGGGGACACATTCCCCGCTACGAGCAGTACTTC
. . TRBJ1-4 TRBV2 CASSHNPTTATNEKLFF TGTGCCAGCAGTCACAACCCCACGACAGCAACTAATGAAAAACTGTTTTTT
few TRBD2 TRBJ2-3 TRBV4-1 CASSPRTSGRDTQYF TGCGCCAGCAGCCCAAGGACTAGCGGGAGAGATACGCAGTATTTT
. . TRBJ2-3 TRBV7-2 CASSFTQGGPTDTQYF TGTGCCAGCAGCTTCACGCAGGGGGGGCCCACAGATACGCAGTATTTT
. . TRBJ1-1 TRBV7-9 CASSGDRGITVDTEAFF TGTGCCAGCAGCGGCGACAGAGGGATAACTGTGGACACTGAAGCTTTCTTT
. . TRBJ2-7 TRBV9 CASSETGLTYEQYF TGTGCCAGCAGTGAGACGGGACTTACCTACGAGCAGTACTTC
. . TRBJ2-7 TRBV2 CASKGSVYEQYF TGTGCCAGCAAGGGCTCAGTCTACGAGCAGTACTTC
once TRBD2 TRBJ2-1 TRBV5-6 CASSFPSGGNNEQFF TGTGCCAGCAGCTTTCCTAGCGGGGGTAACAATGAGCAGTTCTTC
. . TRBJ1-1 TRBV7-6 CASSFSRAVGGTEAFF TGTGCCAGCAGCTTCAGTCGGGCTGTTGGGGGTACTGAAGCTTTCTTT
. . TRBJ1-1 TRBV6-2/TRBV6-3 CASTGSWDLFNTEAFF TGTGCCAGCACAGGGTCTTGGGACCTCTTTAACACTGAAGCTTTCTTT
few TRBD1 TRBJ1-2 TRBV29-1 CSVEFGLSGGYGYTF TGCAGCGTTGAATTTGGTCTTTCAGGGGGCTATGGCTACACCTTC
few TRBD1 TRBJ1-2 TRBV12-3/TRBV12-4 CASSQGANYGYTF TGTGCCAGCAGCCAGGGGGCTAACTATGGCTACACCTTC
few . TRBJ2-1 TRBV28 CASRMEGAGGSYNEQFF TGTGCCAGCCGTATGGAGGGGGCCGGGGGCTCCTACAATGAGCAGTTCTTC